One and the same sample provided the 20 T cell receptor beta chains below, sequenced in a study of blood T cell repertoires in COVID-19. The data were produced by immunoSEQ multiplex PCR, yet TCRdb's version contains in-frame clones alone and is incomplete. The sample contains more than 100,000 clones, 70% to 85% of which appear only once. Sample: peripheral blood. These receptor sequences come from a human donor with acute or convalescent COVID-19. The donor label of this sample is uncertain.

This chain connects TRBV2 to TRBJ1-1; 8 positions match TRBD1. The V segment lost 6 bases and the J segment 10 bases; nucleotides outside the gene matches: 13. The CDR3 sequence is 14 residues long. Germline V gene data show CDR1 as SNHLY and CDR2 as FYNNEI. The CDR3 protein is CASRADRDPLGAFF. The CDR3 bases are TGTGCCAGCAGGGCGGACAGGGATCCACTTGGAGCTTTCTTT.

The J gene is TRBJ1-5, the V gene TRBV2; D uncertain. The CDR3 has 13 amino acids. Per germline, CDR1 SNHLY and CDR2 FYNNEI. The V end was cut by 7 bases, the J end by 3 bases, with 10 bases between. The CDR3 sequence is CASTGGNNQPQHF. The CDR3 nucleotides are TGTGCCAGCACTGGCGGGAACAATCAGCCCCAGCATTTT. The full variable domain, with the rest looked up from reference TRBV2 and TRBJ1-5, is EPEVTQTPSHQVTQMGQEVILRCVPISNHLYFYWYRQILGQKVEFLVSFYNNEISEKSEIFDDQFSVERPDGSNFTLKIRSTKLEDSAMYFCASTGGNNQPQHFGDGTRLSIL.

The chain couples TRBV29-1 to TRBJ2-3, with 8 nucleotides matching TRBD2. Germline CDR1 and CDR2: SQVTM and ANQGSEA. This CDR3 contains 16 residues. With 1 base clipped from V and 3 bases from J, the junction kept 9 bases outside the gene matches. The CDR3 loop is CSVEARRGGNTDTQYF. The CDR3 DNA reads as TGCAGCGTTGAAGCCCGACGCGGGGGGAATACAGATACGCAGTATTTT.

V is TRBV5-6 and J is TRBJ2-1, with 8 bases lining up with TRBD1. With 1 base clipped from V and 3 bases from J, the junction kept 3 bases outside the gene matches. Germline CDR1 reads SGHDT; CDR2 reads YYEEEE. CDR3 size: 15 residues. The CDR3 bases are TGTGCCAGCAGCTTGTCGGACAGGGACTACAATGAGCAGTTCTTC. Translated: CASSLSDRDYNEQFF.

J is TRBJ1-5 and V is TRBV3-1 (or the pseudogene TRBV3-2), with 7 positions matching TRBD1. CDR3 size: 16 residues. The ends lost 1 base at V and 1 base at J; junction bases unmatched: 4. Germline lookup yields CDR1 LGHDT and CDR2 YNNKEL (reference sequence). The chain's CDR3 is CASSQGTGQSNQPQHF. DNA for the CDR3: TGTGCCAGCAGCCAAGGTACGGGACAGAGCAATCAGCCCCAGCATTTT.

The CDR3 reads CASSVGAGRETQYF. In DNA, the CDR3 is TGTGCCAGCAGTGTCGGAGCAGGGCGTGAGACCCAGTACTTC. The J gene is TRBJ2-5, the V gene TRBV28; maybe TRBD1 (5 bases). Trimming shortened V by 5 bases and J by 5 bases, and 15 bases separated the two germline ends. Germline values: CDR1 MDHEN, CDR2 SYDVKM. This CDR3 has 14 amino acids.

CDR3 DNA sequence: TGTGCCAGCAGCGTAATGGGAACAGGGGGCGGCGGGGAGACCCAGTACTTC. This translates into CASSVMGTGGGGETQYF. The V gene is TRBV9, the J gene TRBJ2-5; 9 nucleotides match TRBD1. Germline loops: CDR1 SGDLS, CDR2 YYNGEE. The CDR3 is 17 residues long. Trimming cost V 1 base and J 5 bases; bases outside gene matches: 12.

The chain is built from TRBV7-9 and TRBJ2-5; D call uncertain. The ends were cut back, 5 bases at V and 4 bases at J, with 11 bases in the middle. The germline V gene has CDR1 SEHNR and CDR2 FQNEAQ (reference sequence). CDR3 length: 13 amino acids. The CDR3 region has the DNA TGTGCCAGCAGCGAAGAGGTTCGAGAGACCCAGTACTTC. Its protein product is CASSEEVRETQYF.

The chain uses TRBV7-9 and TRBJ2-5; 10 bases match TRBD1. Losses at the gene ends were 5 bases for V and 4 bases for J; bases not matched to a gene: 7. The V gene's germline CDR1 is SEHNR and CDR2 FQNEAQ (reference sequence). CDR3 length equals 15 residues. The chain's CDR3 is CASSPGQGSGETQYF. The CDR3 nucleotides are TGTGCCAGCAGCCCGGGACAGGGGTCAGGAGAGACCCAGTACTTC.

This clone was found a few times. V usage is TRBV3-1 (or the pseudogene TRBV3-2) and J usage is TRBJ1-2; the D gene is possibly TRBD1 (6 bases). The germline V gene encodes CDR1 LGHDT and CDR2 YNNKEL (reference sequence). This CDR3 spans 13 amino acids. V gave up 0 bases and J gave up 8 bases, with 10 bases separating them. The chain's CDR3 is CASSQEGARGYTF. The CDR3 region has the DNA TGTGCCAGCAGCCAAGAGGGGGCGCGCGGCTACACCTTC.

The rearrangement uses TRBV5-1 and TRBJ2-7; D is perhaps TRBD1 (6 bases). The CDR3 contains 15 residues. In germline, CDR1 is SGHRS, CDR2 YFSETQ. Deletions cut 1 base from V and 1 base from J, with 12 bases between. CDR3 residues: CASSLTAGQSYEQYF. The CDR3 nucleotides read TGCGCCAGCAGCTTGACCGCCGGACAGTCCTACGAGCAGTACTTC.

This chain uses TRBV2 with TRBJ1-5; D gene ambiguous. The V end lost 0 bases, the J end lost 7 bases, and 10 bases lay between the germline ends. In germline, CDR1 is SNHLY, CDR2 FYNNEI. The CDR3 totals 14 residues. CDR3 in amino acids: CASSEAGGGQPQHF. CDR3 sequence (DNA): TGTGCCAGCAGTGAAGCGGGAGGAGGGCAGCCCCAGCATTTT.

This sequence joins TRBV10-3 and TRBJ2-3; perhaps TRBD2 as D (6 bases). From germline, CDR1 is ENHRY and CDR2 SYGVKD. The CDR3 runs to 13 residues. The V end lost 2 bases, the J end lost 7 bases, and 10 bases lay between the germline ends. The CDR3 spells CAISEMGLHTQYF. The CDR3 DNA is TGTGCCATCAGTGAGATGGGACTGCATACGCAGTATTTT.

The V call is TRBV19, the J call TRBJ1-1, with D possibly being TRBD1 (6 bases). V dropped 5 bases and J dropped 5 bases, with 12 bases sitting between them. CDR1 and CDR2 from the germline V gene are LNHDA and SQIVND (reference sequence). The CDR3 loop spans 13 amino acids. The CDR3 DNA follows: TGTGCCAGTAGTCTCGGCCAGGGGACTGAAGCTTTCTTT. Its protein is CASSLGQGTEAFF.

This clone was found a few times. The chain employs TRBV12-5 and TRBJ1-3; 7 nucleotides line up with TRBD1. This CDR3 spans 15 amino acids. CDR1 is LGHNT, CDR2 FRNRAP, per germline. Trimming took 6 bases from V and 0 from J; bases not matched to a gene: 5. CDR3 in DNA: TGTGCTAGTGGCCCCGACAGGGTCTCTGGAAACACCATATATTTT. Protein: CASGPDRVSGNTIYF. The complete variable domain, with remaining parts taken from reference TRBV12-5 and TRBJ1-3, reads DARVTQTPRHKVTEMGQEVTMRCQPILGHNTVFWYRQTMMQGLELLAYFRNRAPLDDSGMPKDRFSAEMPDATLATLKIQPSEPRDSAVYFCASGPDRVSGNTIYFGEGSWLTVV.

J is TRBJ1-2 and V is TRBV18, with D tentatively TRBD1 (6 bases). CDR1 KGHSH and CDR2 LQKENI come from the germline V gene. This CDR3 has 14 amino acids. V lost 3 bases and J 4 bases, leaving 12 bases between the germline ends. The CDR3 reads CASSPPTGTYGYTF. Written as DNA, the CDR3 is TGTGCCAGCTCACCGCCGACAGGAACCTATGGCTACACCTTC.

The V call is TRBV9, the J call TRBJ1-4; TRBD1 matches 8 bases. V dropped 0 bases and J dropped 8; count of bases not matched to a gene: 6. The V gene's germline CDR1 is SGDLS and CDR2 YYNGEE. The CDR3 loop spans 15 amino acids. Here the CDR3 reads CASSVGGTGLEKLFF. The CDR3 DNA is TGTGCCAGCAGCGTAGGGGGGACAGGATTGGAAAAACTGTTTTTT.

The V gene is TRBV6-1, the J gene TRBJ2-5; 11 bases are a match to TRBD2. The CDR3 loop spans 15 amino acids. J was trimmed by 4 bases and V by 2 bases; bases with no gene match: 3. The germline CDR1 and CDR2 sequences are MNHNS and SASEGT. DNA for the CDR3: TGTGCCAGCAGTGAACTAGCGGGGGGTGTAGAGACCCAGTACTTC. It is translated as CASSELAGGVETQYF.

The CDR3 nucleotides read TGCGCCAGCAGCCAAGCGGCGGCGTATACGCAGTATTTT. This sequence encodes CASSQAAAYTQYF. The chain uses TRBV4-1 and TRBJ2-3; D gene unclear. Germline V CDR1 and CDR2: MGHRA, YSYEKL. The V and J ends lost 1 base and 7 bases respectively, with 9 bases between them. CDR3 length: 13 amino acids.

This clone has only a few counts. The gene calls are TRBV27 and TRBJ1-4, with D perhaps matching TRBD1 (5 bases). Germline V CDR1 and CDR2: MNHEY, SMNVEV (reference sequence). The CDR3 extends over 13 amino acids. The V end lost 6 bases, the J end lost 8 bases, and 13 bases lay between the germline ends. The DNA for the CDR3 is TGTGCCAGCAGAAAGCAGGGAAGGGAAAAACTGTTTTTT. It specifies CASRKQGREKLFF.